Presented here are 3 T cell receptor beta chains from one specimen sequenced in a study of cytomegalovirus exposure and HLA in healthy donors. PCR involved 60 Vbeta and 13 Jbeta primers. Generated by immunoSEQ multiplex PCR, the TCRdb table keeps only in-frame clones and is missing some. Here the sample spans approximately 150,000 clones, roughly four fifths being singletons. The sequencing sample was made of PBMCs. The source is a man aged 55-75 years in good health and CMV-seronegative.

V usage is TRBV7-9 and J usage is TRBJ1-1; the D is unclear. Germline values: CDR1 SEHNR, CDR2 FQNEAQ (reference sequence). The CDR3 totals 12 residues. Trimming took off 6 bases at V and 0 bases at J, with 5 bases between the two ends. The CDR3 reads CASRQMNTEAFF. The CDR3 DNA sequence: TGTGCCAGCAGGCAGATGAACACTGAAGCTTTCTTT.

The chain couples TRBV4-3 to TRBJ1-2; 7 bases are a match to TRBD1. The J segment lost 0 bases and the V segment lost 5 bases, leaving 6 bases of the junction unmatched. CDR3 length: 15 residues. The germline V gene has CDR1 LGHNA and CDR2 YSLEER. DNA for the CDR3: TGCGCCAGCAGCGTAAGGGACAGCCCTAACTATGGCTACACCTTC. It is translated as CASSVRDSPNYGYTF.

This clone was picked up a small number of times. The chain recombines TRBV7-2 with TRBJ2-5, with D maybe TRBD1 (5 bases). CDR1 and CDR2 (germline): SGHTA, FQGNSA. The CDR3 runs 14 residues. V was trimmed by 1 base and J by 5 bases, leaving 11 bases between them. The CDR3 nucleotides read TGTGCCAGCAGCTTAGACCTCAGGGCGGAGACCCAGTACTTC. Translating gives CASSLDLRAETQYF.